Below are 19 T cell receptor beta chains sequenced from a single sample in a study of blood T cell repertoires in COVID-19. Here immunoSEQ multiplex PCR was the method, and the copy in TCRdb shows in-frame clones only, minus some. In the table there are about 300,000 clones, around 86% of which are singletons. Sequencing was performed on peripheral blood. The receptor source for this set is a man between 65 and 85 years old with acute or convalescent COVID-19.

The V and J genes are TRBV5-1 and TRBJ2-7; 8 bases are a match to TRBD1. Unmatched junction bases numbered 5, after V lost 4 bases and J lost 2 bases. CDR3 length: 14 residues. From germline, CDR1 is SGHRS and CDR2 YFSETQ. This CDR3 reads CASSVDRATYEQYF. DNA for the CDR3: TGCGCCAGCAGCGTGGACAGGGCCACCTACGAGCAGTACTTC.

This clone was found once. V gene TRBV27 combines with J gene TRBJ1-5, with D possibly matching TRBD1 (6 bases). The CDR3 totals 15 residues. The germline V gene encodes CDR1 MNHEY and CDR2 SMNVEV (reference sequence). The V end was cut by 7 bases, the J end by 4 bases, with 17 bases between. The DNA of the CDR3 is TGTGCCAGCAAGGACGACGCAGGGGTTAATCAGCCCCAGCATTTT. Amino acid sequence: CASKDDAGVNQPQHF.

This chain joins TRBV9 and TRBJ2-3; 9 bases align to TRBD2. The V segment lost 0 bases and the J segment 4 bases; nucleotides outside the gene matches: 6. There are 16 residues in the CDR3. CDR1 is SGDLS and CDR2 is YYNGEE in the germline V gene. The CDR3 loop is CASSVASGISADTQYF. The CDR3 DNA reads as TGTGCCAGCAGCGTAGCTAGCGGGATCTCAGCAGATACGCAGTATTTT.

This chain joins TRBV5-6 and TRBJ2-5, with 8 bases identical to TRBD2. Germline assignment: CDR1 SGHDT and CDR2 YYEEEE. The CDR3 is 14 amino acids. V lost 4 bases and J lost 4; bases outside the gene matches: 6. The CDR3, as DNA: TGTGCCAGCAGCACCGGGGGGGCCGCAGAGACCCAGTACTTC. This encodes CASSTGGAAETQYF.

V is TRBV24-1 and J is TRBJ2-5, with TRBD1 matching 7 bases. CDR1 is KGHDR, CDR2 SFDVKD, per germline. V shed 6 bases, J shed 1 base, and the junction held 7 bases outside the gene matches. This CDR3 is 15 amino acids long. CDR3 sequence (DNA): TGTGCCACCAGTTCCGTCTCAGGGGGCCAAGAGACCCAGTACTTC. This sequence encodes CATSSVSGGQETQYF.

The V call is TRBV28, the J call TRBJ1-6; D remains ambiguous. Trimming took off 2 bases at V and 1 base at J, with 9 bases between the two ends. Germline loops: CDR1 MDHEN, CDR2 SYDVKM. The CDR3 covers 16 residues. This CDR3 is CASSLMRRSYNSPLHF. The CDR3, as DNA: TGTGCCAGCAGTTTAATGAGGAGGTCCTATAATTCACCCCTCCACTTT.

The J gene is TRBJ2-5, the V gene TRBV5-1, with 7 bases fitting TRBD2. Germline V gene lookup returns CDR1 SGHRS and CDR2 YFSETQ. This CDR3 comprises 15 residues. With 2 bases clipped from V and 5 bases from J, the junction kept 9 bases outside the gene matches. The CDR3, as DNA: TGCGCCAGCAGCTTCGGGACTATTGCCGATGAGACCCAGTACTTC. Translated, it gives CASSFGTIADETQYF.

This chain uses TRBV5-1 with TRBJ2-2; D is perhaps TRBD2 (5 bases). Germline-derived CDR1 and CDR2 are SGHRS and YFSETQ. The CDR3 loop spans 14 amino acids. V was shortened by 2 bases and J by 5 bases, with 10 bases between the two germline ends. The CDR3 coding sequence is TGCGCCAGCAGCTTACGAAGAGGGACCGGGGAGCTGTTTTTT. Amino acid sequence: CASSLRRGTGELFF.

The CDR3 loop is CASSDYSEKLFF. The CDR3 DNA reads TGTGCCAGCAGTGATTATTCTGAAAAACTGTTTTTT. The chain joins TRBV25-1 to TRBJ1-4; no reliable D call. CDR3 length: 12 residues. Germline assignment: CDR1 MGHDK and CDR2 SYGVNS. The V end lost 3 bases, the J end lost 7 bases, and 6 bases lay between the germline ends.

V and J are TRBV30 and TRBJ1-5, with D perhaps matching TRBD1 (6 bases). From germline, CDR1 is GTSNPN and CDR2 SVGIG (reference sequence). The CDR3 totals 14 residues. Between the trimmed V and J ends, which lost 2 bases and 1 base, there was a span of 9 bases. The CDR3 DNA sequence: TGTGCCTGGAGTTACGACAGGAGCAATCAGCCCCAGCATTTT. As protein: CAWSYDRSNQPQHF.

This clone was detected once. The CDR3 is CASSPNANSGNTIYF. The CDR3 region has the DNA TGTGCCAGCTCACCAAACGCTAACTCTGGAAACACCATATATTTT. The chain has TRBV18 and TRBJ1-3; D gene ambiguous. Germline V gives CDR1 KGHSH, CDR2 LQKENI. CDR3 length equals 15 residues. V lost 2 bases and J lost 0, with 8 bases in between.

This clone came up once. The V and J genes are TRBV4-2 and TRBJ2-1; 9 nucleotides align to TRBD1. Germline CDR1 reads LGHNA; CDR2 reads YNFKEQ. This CDR3 has 16 amino acids. Trimming at V came to 4 bases and at J to 7 bases, leaving 11 bases not matched to a gene. CDR3 loop: CASSPRDRVGPNEQFF. The CDR3 DNA reads TGTGCCAGCAGCCCGAGGGACAGGGTAGGGCCGAATGAGCAGTTCTTC.

This chain connects TRBV28 to TRBJ1-1, with D possibly matching TRBD1 (6 bases). Germline CDR1 MDHEN, CDR2 SYDVKM. The CDR3 is 16 amino acids. V shed 3 bases and J shed 1 base, with 15 bases lying between them. In DNA form, the CDR3 reads TGTGCCAGCAGTTTTTTAGGGGGTCTAACGAACACTGAAGCTTTCTTT. Protein: CASSFLGGLTNTEAFF.

V is TRBV10-1 and J is TRBJ2-2; D unresolved. The germline V and J ends were trimmed by 8 bases and 1 base, with 5 bases remaining between them. CDR3 length: 12 amino acids. Germline assignment: CDR1 WNHNN and CDR2 SYGVQD (reference sequence). The CDR3 loop reads CASSRNTGELFF. The DNA of the CDR3 is TGCGCCAGCTCGAGGAACACCGGGGAGCTGTTTTTT.

CDR3 protein: CASSFPQVSQETQYF. CDR3 coding DNA: TGTGCCAGCAGCTTCCCCCAGGTTTCCCAAGAGACCCAGTACTTC. This sequence joins TRBV7-9 and TRBJ2-5; D unresolved. The CDR3 is made up of 15 amino acids. Germline lookup yields CDR1 SEHNR and CDR2 FQNEAQ (reference sequence). V was pared by 3 bases and J by 1 base, with 12 bases between.

The genes are TRBV11-3 and TRBJ2-3; no definite D call. Trimming removed 5 bases from V and 4 bases from J, with 16 bases in between. Germline CDR1 is SGHNT and CDR2 is YENEEA. The CDR3 is made up of 15 amino acids. The CDR3 loop reads CASSQGGGKADTQYF. Here the CDR3 DNA reads TGTGCCAGCAGCCAAGGCGGTGGTAAGGCAGATACGCAGTATTTT.

The rearrangement uses TRBV27 and TRBJ1-2; D is possibly TRBD1 (6 bases). Germline CDR1 is MNHEY and CDR2 is SMNVEV (reference sequence). The CDR3 loop spans 13 amino acids. Trimming removed 3 bases from V and 8 bases from J, with 13 bases in between. CDR3 bases: TGTGCCAGCAGTTTGGGGGGGCGCAGAGGCTACACCTTC. Translating gives CASSLGGRRGYTF.

The chain links TRBV6-6 to TRBJ2-2, with a possible D match to TRBD1 (6 bases). The germline gives CDR1 MNHNY, CDR2 SVGAGI (reference sequence). V lost 0 bases, J lost 6 bases, and 11 bases lay in between. CDR3 length: 15 amino acids. The CDR3 DNA reads as TGTGCCAGCAGTTACTCGACAGGCGTCGCCGGGGAGCTGTTTTTT. Its translation: CASSYSTGVAGELFF.

V and J are TRBV6-1 and TRBJ1-1; 7 nucleotides agree with TRBD1. This CDR3 is 15 amino acids long. Per germline, CDR1 MNHNS and CDR2 SASEGT. The ends lost 3 bases at V and 5 bases at J; junction bases unmatched: 9. CDR3 region: CASSDHYRGDTEAFF. The DNA for the CDR3 is TGTGCCAGCAGTGATCACTACAGGGGTGATACTGAAGCTTTCTTT.